This entry lists 20 T cell receptor beta chains sequenced from one sample in a study of blood T cell repertoires in COVID-19. Libraries were prepared by immunoSEQ multiplex PCR; TCRdb keeps only in-frame clonotypes and omits some of them. Of about 140,000 clones listed, 88% are singletons. The sequencing input was peripheral blood. The receptors derive from a human donor with COVID-19, enrolled during active disease. The donor label of this sample is uncertain.

The chain links TRBV9 to TRBJ1-2; D is perhaps TRBD1 (5 bases). Germline CDR1 and CDR2: SGDLS and YYNGEE. CDR3 length: 14 residues. V lost 5 bases and J 2 bases, leaving 13 bases between the germline ends. Here the CDR3 reads CASSPYQGNYGYTF. CDR3 bases: TGTGCCAGCAGTCCATATCAGGGAAACTATGGCTACACCTTC.

J is TRBJ2-3 and V is TRBV5-4, with a weak D call TRBD1 (5 bases). Per germline, CDR1 SGHNT and CDR2 YYREEE (reference sequence). This CDR3 region has 15 residues. The V and J ends lost 6 bases and 0 bases respectively, with 14 bases between them. The DNA for the CDR3 is TGTGCCAGCACACGCAGGGATTCTAGCACAGATACGCAGTATTTT. Protein product: CASTRRDSSTDTQYF.

The J gene is TRBJ2-5, the V gene TRBV6-2 or TRBV6-3; TRBD2 might be the D (5 bases). This CDR3 has 15 amino acids. V was trimmed by 6 bases and J by 5 bases, leaving 19 bases between them. In germline, CDR1 is MNHEY, CDR2 SVGEGT. In DNA, the CDR3 is TGTGCCAGCAGCCTCCGGCCCAGGAGGATGGAGACCCAGTACTTC. The encoded protein is CASSLRPRRMETQYF.

The chain carries TRBV12-3 or TRBV12-4 and TRBJ1-1, with D perhaps matching TRBD1 (6 bases). V lost 3 bases and J 9 bases, leaving 14 bases between the germline ends. The CDR3 sequence is 13 residues long. CDR3 sequence (DNA): TGTGCCAGCAGTTTGGGGGGGGCGCGGAAAGCTTTCTTT. As protein: CASSLGGARKAFF.

This chain joins TRBV27 and TRBJ1-1; 8 nucleotides agree with TRBD1. This CDR3 is built from 15 residues. CDR1 is MNHEY and CDR2 is SMNVEV in the germline V gene (reference sequence). V was clipped by 4 bases and J by 5 bases; unmatched bases: 9. The chain's CDR3 is CASSSLGRGRTEAFF. The CDR3 region has the DNA TGTGCCAGCAGTTCTCTAGGCAGGGGGCGAACTGAAGCTTTCTTT.

The chain combines TRBV4-1 with TRBJ1-4; unclear D gene. The V gene lost 4 bases and the J gene lost 3 bases, with 9 bases spanning the gap. This CDR3 is 14 amino acids long. The V gene's germline CDR1 is MGHRA and CDR2 YSYEKL. CDR3 region: CASSPSGSNEKLFF. The CDR3 DNA reads as TGCGCCAGCAGCCCCTCGGGGTCTAATGAAAAACTGTTTTTT.

V gene TRBV13 combines with J gene TRBJ1-1, with D tentatively TRBD1 (5 bases). V gave up 0 bases and J gave up 1 base, with 6 bases separating them. Germline lookup yields CDR1 PRHDT and CDR2 FYEKMQ (reference sequence). The CDR3 has 14 amino acids. The CDR3 coding sequence is TGTGCCAGCAGCTTAGGGCAGGGGAACACTGAAGCTTTCTTT. Protein sequence: CASSLGQGNTEAFF.

The gene calls are TRBV19 and TRBJ1-2, with TRBD1 as a possible D gene (6 bases). V was clipped by 5 bases and J by 4 bases, with 23 bases between them. Germline CDR1 is LNHDA and CDR2 is SQIVND (reference sequence). The CDR3 sequence is 17 residues long. The CDR3 region is CASSQTPDSPSSYGYTF. CDR3 coding DNA: TGTGCCAGTAGTCAAACACCGGACAGCCCATCCTCCTATGGCTACACCTTC. The variable domain in full, with the rest retrieved from reference TRBV19 and TRBJ1-2, is DGGITQSPKYLFRKEGQNVTLSCEQNLNHDAMYWYRQDPGQGLRLIYYSQIVNDFQKGDIAEGYSVSREKKESFPLTVTSAQKNPTAFYLCASSQTPDSPSSYGYTFGSGTRLTVV.

The chain links TRBV19 to TRBJ1-2; TRBD1 matches 7 bases. J gave up 3 bases and V 4 bases, and 2 bases lay outside the gene matches. The CDR3 spans 13 residues. Germline assignment: CDR1 LNHDA and CDR2 SQIVND (reference sequence). CDR3 in DNA: TGTGCCAGTAGTACGACAGGGTACTATGGCTACACCTTC. Translated: CASSTTGYYGYTF.

This chain uses TRBV6-5 with TRBJ1-5; D remains unclear. The germline V and J ends were trimmed by 6 bases and 0 bases, with 9 bases remaining between them. CDR1 is MNHEY and CDR2 is SVGAGI in the germline V gene. The CDR3 is 14 residues long. The CDR3 here is CASSREISNQPQHF. The CDR3 region has the DNA TGTGCCAGCAGCCGGGAGATTAGCAATCAGCCCCAGCATTTT.

V and J are TRBV5-1 and TRBJ2-7; D is uncertain. With 2 bases removed from V and 0 bases from J, the gap between germline ends came to 6 bases. The CDR3 is 13 residues long. CDR1 is SGHRS, CDR2 YFSETQ, per germline. The chain's CDR3 is CASSFSVSYEQYF. The CDR3 coding sequence is TGCGCCAGCAGCTTCTCCGTCTCCTACGAGCAGTACTTC.

This chain connects TRBV3-1 (or the pseudogene TRBV3-2) to TRBJ1-1; 7 bases agree with TRBD1. Per germline, CDR1 LGHDT and CDR2 YNNKEL (reference sequence). CDR3 length: 15 amino acids. Trimming cost V 4 bases and J 0 bases; bases outside gene matches: 5. CDR3 sequence reads: CASSLMGQMNTEAFF. The CDR3 DNA reads as TGTGCCAGCAGCCTCATGGGACAGATGAACACTGAAGCTTTCTTT.

This chain uses TRBV7-3 with TRBJ1-2; 8 positions match TRBD1. The J segment lost 5 bases and the V segment lost 10 bases, leaving 18 bases of the junction unmatched. Germline values: CDR1 SGHTA, CDR2 FQGTGA. This CDR3 has 16 amino acids. The chain's CDR3 is CATQKRQGIFLYGYTF. The CDR3 nucleotides are TGTGCCACCCAAAAAAGACAGGGGATTTTCCTTTATGGCTACACCTTC.

The genes are TRBV7-9 and TRBJ2-1; D might be TRBD1 (5 bases). CDR1 and CDR2 from the germline V gene are SEHNR and FQNEAQ (reference sequence). The CDR3 sequence is 14 residues long. Trimming stripped 1 base from V and 7 bases from J, with 11 bases between. The CDR3 loop reads CASSLVFQGNEQFF. The CDR3 region has the DNA TGTGCCAGCAGCTTAGTCTTCCAGGGAAATGAGCAGTTCTTC.

The rearrangement links TRBV18 to TRBJ1-2, with D hard to call. The CDR3 extends over 14 amino acids. With 0 bases removed from V and 4 bases from J, the gap between germline ends came to 9 bases. CDR1 is KGHSH and CDR2 is LQKENI in the germline V gene. The CDR3 DNA is TGTGCCAGCTCACCACCCCTACCCCCCTATGGCTACACCTTC. It codes for CASSPPLPPYGYTF.

The rearrangement uses TRBV9 and TRBJ1-2; D not resolved. Between the trimmed V and J ends, which lost 0 bases and 8 bases, there was a span of 11 bases. The CDR3 sequence is 13 residues long. CDR1 and CDR2 (germline): SGDLS, YYNGEE. CDR3 coding DNA: TGTGCCAGCAGCGTAGGAGGGCTAGGCGGCTACACCTTC. As protein: CASSVGGLGGYTF.

In its sample, this clone was seen a few times. The chain links TRBV3-1 (or the pseudogene TRBV3-2) to TRBJ2-1, with D possibly matching TRBD1 (6 bases). Germline values: CDR1 LGHDT, CDR2 YNNKEL (reference sequence). The CDR3 is made up of 15 amino acids. The V end lost 0 bases, the J end lost 8 bases, and 14 bases lay between the germline ends. The CDR3, as DNA: TGTGCCAGCAGCCAAGATCTGTACAGGGCAGATGAGCAGTTCTTC. This translates into CASSQDLYRADEQFF.

The rearrangement links TRBV13 to TRBJ1-1; no firm D call. CDR1 and CDR2 from the germline V gene are PRHDT and FYEKMQ (reference sequence). CDR3 length: 14 residues. V lost 0 bases to trimming and J lost 5 bases, with 10 bases between them. The CDR3 reads CASSLGDRGTEAFF. CDR3 nucleotides: TGTGCCAGCAGCTTAGGGGACCGGGGTACTGAAGCTTTCTTT. Full variable domain (missing parts from reference TRBV13 and TRBJ1-1): AAGVIQSPRHLIKEKRETATLKCYPIPRHDTVYWYQQGPGQDPQFLISFYEKMQSDKGSIPDRFSAQQFSDYHSELNMSSLELGDSALYFCASSLGDRGTEAFFGQGTRLTVV.

V is TRBV6-5 and J is TRBJ2-1; 7 bases fit TRBD2. V gave up 6 bases and J gave up 6 bases; unmatched junction bases: 11. From germline, CDR1 is MNHEY and CDR2 SVGAGI. This CDR3 contains 15 residues. The CDR3 DNA sequence: TGTGCCAGCAGGGATGGCGGGGGTCCTAGCAATGAGCAGTTCTTC. It specifies CASRDGGGPSNEQFF.

This clone has more than one count but fewer than ten. The rearrangement joins TRBV2 to TRBJ1-1; 7 nucleotides align to TRBD1. The germline gives CDR1 SNHLY, CDR2 FYNNEI. With V trimmed by 2 bases and J by 4 bases, 4 bases remained unmatched. The CDR3 runs to 14 residues. The CDR3 DNA reads TGTGCCAGCAGTGAACAGGGGGGAAGCACTGAAGCTTTCTTT. Its protein product is CASSEQGGSTEAFF.